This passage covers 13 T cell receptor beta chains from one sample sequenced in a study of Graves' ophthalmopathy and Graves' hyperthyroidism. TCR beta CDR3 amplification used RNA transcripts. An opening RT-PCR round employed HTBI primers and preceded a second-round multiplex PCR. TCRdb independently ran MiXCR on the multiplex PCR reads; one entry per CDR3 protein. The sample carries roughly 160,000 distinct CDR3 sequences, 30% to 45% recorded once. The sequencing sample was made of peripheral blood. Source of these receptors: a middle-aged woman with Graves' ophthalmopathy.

The chain's CDR3 is CATDGTRTFTDTQYF. CDR3 sequence (DNA): TGTGCCACCGACGGGACCCGGACTTTCACAGATACGCAGTATTTT. V is TRBV28 and J is TRBJ2-3, with D possibly called TRBD1 or TRBD2 (5 bases each). Germline V lookup: CDR1 MDHEN, CDR2 SYDVKM. The CDR3 has 15 amino acids. Trimming stripped 10 bases from V and 2 bases from J, with 19 bases between.

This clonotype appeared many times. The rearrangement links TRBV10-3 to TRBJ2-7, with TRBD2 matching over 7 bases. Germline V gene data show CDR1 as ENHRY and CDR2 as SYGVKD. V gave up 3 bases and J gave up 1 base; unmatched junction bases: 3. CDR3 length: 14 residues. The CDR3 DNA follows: TGTGCCATCAGTGACCGGGGAGGGTCCTACGAGCAGTACTTC. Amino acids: CAISDRGGSYEQYF.

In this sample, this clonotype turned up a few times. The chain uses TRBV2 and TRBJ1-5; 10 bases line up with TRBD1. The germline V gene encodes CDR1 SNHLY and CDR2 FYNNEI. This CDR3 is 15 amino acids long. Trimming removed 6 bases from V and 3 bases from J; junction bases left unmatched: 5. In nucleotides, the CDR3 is TGTGCCAGCAGGAAGGGACAGGGGATCAATCAGCCCCAGCATTTT. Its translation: CASRKGQGINQPQHF. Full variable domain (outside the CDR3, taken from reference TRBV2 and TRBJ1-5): EPEVTQTPSHQVTQMGQEVILRCVPISNHLYFYWYRQILGQKVEFLVSFYNNEISEKSEIFDDQFSVERPDGSNFTLKIRSTKLEDSAMYFCASRKGQGINQPQHFGDGTRLSIL.

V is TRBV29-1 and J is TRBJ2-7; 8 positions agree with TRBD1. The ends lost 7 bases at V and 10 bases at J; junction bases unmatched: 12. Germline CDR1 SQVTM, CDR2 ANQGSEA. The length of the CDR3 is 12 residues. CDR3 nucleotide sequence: TGCAGCGCTGGAGACAGGGGTAGTGAACAGTACTTC. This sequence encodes CSAGDRGSEQYF.

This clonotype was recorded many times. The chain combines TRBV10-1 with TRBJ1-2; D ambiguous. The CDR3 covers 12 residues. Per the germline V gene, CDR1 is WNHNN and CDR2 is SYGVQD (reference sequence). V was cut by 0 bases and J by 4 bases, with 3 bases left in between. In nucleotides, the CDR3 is TGCGCCAGCAGTGAGTCCAGCTATGGCTACACCTTC. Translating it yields CASSESSYGYTF.

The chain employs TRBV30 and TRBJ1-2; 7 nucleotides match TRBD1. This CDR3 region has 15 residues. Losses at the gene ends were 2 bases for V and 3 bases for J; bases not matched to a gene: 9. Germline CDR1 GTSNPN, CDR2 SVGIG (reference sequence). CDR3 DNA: TGTGCCTGGAGTCCAACGGGGACAGCCGACTATGGCTACACCTTC. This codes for CAWSPTGTADYGYTF.

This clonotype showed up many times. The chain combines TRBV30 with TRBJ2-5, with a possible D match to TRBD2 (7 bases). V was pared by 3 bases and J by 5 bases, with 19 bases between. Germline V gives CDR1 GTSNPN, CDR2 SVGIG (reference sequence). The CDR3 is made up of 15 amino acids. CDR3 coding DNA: TGTGCCTGGAGCCGCCGCGGGGGAAGGGGGGAGACCCAGTACTTC. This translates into CAWSRRGGRGETQYF. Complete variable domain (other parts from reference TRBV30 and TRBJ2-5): SQTIHQWPATLVQPVGSPLSLECTVEGTSNPNLYWYRQAAGRGLQLLFYSVGIGQISSEVPQNLSASRPQDRQFILSSKKLLLSDSGFYLCAWSRRGGRGETQYFGPGTRLLVL.

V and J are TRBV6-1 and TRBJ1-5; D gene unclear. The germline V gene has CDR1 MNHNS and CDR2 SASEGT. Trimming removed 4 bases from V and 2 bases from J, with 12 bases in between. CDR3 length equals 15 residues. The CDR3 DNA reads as TGTGCCAGCAGTGTGGGAGGGTCGGGCAATCAGCCCCAGCATTTT. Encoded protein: CASSVGGSGNQPQHF.

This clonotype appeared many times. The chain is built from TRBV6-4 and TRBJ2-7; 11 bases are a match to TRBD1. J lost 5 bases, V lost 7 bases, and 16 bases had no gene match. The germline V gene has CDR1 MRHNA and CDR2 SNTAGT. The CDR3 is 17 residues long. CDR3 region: CASTLRPSGQGAHEQYF. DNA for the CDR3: TGTGCCAGCACCCTACGCCCCTCCGGACAGGGGGCTCACGAGCAGTACTTC.

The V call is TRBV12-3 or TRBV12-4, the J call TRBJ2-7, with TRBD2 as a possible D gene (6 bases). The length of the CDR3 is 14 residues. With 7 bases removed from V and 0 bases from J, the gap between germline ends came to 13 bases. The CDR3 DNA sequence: TGTGCCAGCAACCCCTGGGGAGGCTCCTACGAGCAGTACTTC. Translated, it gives CASNPWGGSYEQYF.

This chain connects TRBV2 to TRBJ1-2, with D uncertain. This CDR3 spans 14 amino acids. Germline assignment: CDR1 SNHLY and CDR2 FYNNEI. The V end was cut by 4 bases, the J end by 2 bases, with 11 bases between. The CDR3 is CASSGLEGNYGYTF. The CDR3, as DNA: TGTGCCAGCAGTGGGCTAGAGGGAAACTATGGCTACACCTTC. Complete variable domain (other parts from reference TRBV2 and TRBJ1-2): EPEVTQTPSHQVTQMGQEVILRCVPISNHLYFYWYRQILGQKVEFLVSFYNNEISEKSEIFDDQFSVERPDGSNFTLKIRSTKLEDSAMYFCASSGLEGNYGYTFGSGTRLTVV.

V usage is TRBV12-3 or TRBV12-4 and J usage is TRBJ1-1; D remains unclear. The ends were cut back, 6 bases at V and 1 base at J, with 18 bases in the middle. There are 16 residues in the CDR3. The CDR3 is CASSPGYASGNTEAFF. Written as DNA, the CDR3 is TGTGCCAGCAGCCCGGGGTATGCGTCGGGGAACACTGAAGCTTTCTTT.

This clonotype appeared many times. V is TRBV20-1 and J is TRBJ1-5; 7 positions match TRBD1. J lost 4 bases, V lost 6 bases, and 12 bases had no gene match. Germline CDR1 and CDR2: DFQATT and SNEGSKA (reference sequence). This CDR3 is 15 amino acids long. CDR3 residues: CSAHYTGVGNQPQHF. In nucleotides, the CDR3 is TGCAGTGCCCACTATACAGGGGTAGGGAATCAGCCCCAGCATTTT.